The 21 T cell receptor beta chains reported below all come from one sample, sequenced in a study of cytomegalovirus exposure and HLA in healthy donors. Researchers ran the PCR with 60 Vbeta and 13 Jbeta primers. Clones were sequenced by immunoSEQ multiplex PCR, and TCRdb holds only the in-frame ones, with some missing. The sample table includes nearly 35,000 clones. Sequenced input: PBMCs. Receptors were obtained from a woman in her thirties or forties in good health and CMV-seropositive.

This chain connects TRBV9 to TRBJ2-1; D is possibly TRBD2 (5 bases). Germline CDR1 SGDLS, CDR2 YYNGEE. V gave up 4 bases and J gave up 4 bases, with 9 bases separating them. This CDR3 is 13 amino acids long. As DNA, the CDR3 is TGTGCCAGCAGCTCACGGACTTACAATGAGCAGTTCTTC. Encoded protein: CASSSRTYNEQFF.

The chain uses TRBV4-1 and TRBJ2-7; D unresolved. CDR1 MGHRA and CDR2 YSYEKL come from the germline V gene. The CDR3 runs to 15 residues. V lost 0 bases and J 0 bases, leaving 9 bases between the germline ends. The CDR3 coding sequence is TGCGCCAGCAGCCAAGATCGTGGCATCTCCTACGAGCAGTACTTC. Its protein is CASSQDRGISYEQYF.

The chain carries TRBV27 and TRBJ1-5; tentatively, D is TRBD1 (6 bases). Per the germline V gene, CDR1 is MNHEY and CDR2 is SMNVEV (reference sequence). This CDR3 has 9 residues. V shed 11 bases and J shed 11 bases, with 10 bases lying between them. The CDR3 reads CAGRGSQHF. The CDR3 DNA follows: TGTGCCGGGAGGGGGTCCCAGCATTTT.

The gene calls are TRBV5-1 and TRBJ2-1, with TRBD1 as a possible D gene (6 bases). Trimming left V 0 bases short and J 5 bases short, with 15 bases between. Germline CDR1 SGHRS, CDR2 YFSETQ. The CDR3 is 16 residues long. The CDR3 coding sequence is TGCGCCAGCAGCTTGGTAACAGGGTTCCGACACAATGAGCAGTTCTTC. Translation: CASSLVTGFRHNEQFF.

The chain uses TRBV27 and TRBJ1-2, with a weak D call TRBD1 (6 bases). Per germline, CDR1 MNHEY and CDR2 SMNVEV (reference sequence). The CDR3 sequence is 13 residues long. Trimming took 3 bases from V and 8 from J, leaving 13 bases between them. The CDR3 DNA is TGTGCCAGCAGTTTCACCAGGGGAAACGGCTACACCTTC. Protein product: CASSFTRGNGYTF.

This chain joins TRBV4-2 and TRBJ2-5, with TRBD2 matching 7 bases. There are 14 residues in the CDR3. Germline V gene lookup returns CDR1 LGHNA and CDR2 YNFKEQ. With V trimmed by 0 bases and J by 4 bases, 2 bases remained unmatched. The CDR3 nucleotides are TGTGCCAGCAGCCAAGAGGGGGGGTCAGAGACCCAGTACTTC. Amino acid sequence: CASSQEGGSETQYF.

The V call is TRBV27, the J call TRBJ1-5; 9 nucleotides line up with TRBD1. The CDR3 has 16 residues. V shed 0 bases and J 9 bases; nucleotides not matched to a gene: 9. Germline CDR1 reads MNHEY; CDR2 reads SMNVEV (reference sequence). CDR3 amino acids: CASSLSGGQGLRPQHF. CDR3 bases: TGTGCCAGCAGTTTATCGGGGGGACAGGGTTTGAGGCCCCAGCATTTT.

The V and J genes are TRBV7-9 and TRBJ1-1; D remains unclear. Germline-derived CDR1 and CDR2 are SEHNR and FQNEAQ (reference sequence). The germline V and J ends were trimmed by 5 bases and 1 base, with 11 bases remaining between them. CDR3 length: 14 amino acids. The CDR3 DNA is TGTGCCAGCAGCCCCTGGACTGAGAACACTGAAGCTTTCTTT. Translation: CASSPWTENTEAFF.

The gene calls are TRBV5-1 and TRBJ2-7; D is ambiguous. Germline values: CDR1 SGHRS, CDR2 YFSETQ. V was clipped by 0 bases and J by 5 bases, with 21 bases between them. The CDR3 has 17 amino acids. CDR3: CASSLAPSRGLLHEQYF. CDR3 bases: TGCGCCAGCAGCTTGGCGCCCAGTCGTGGGCTCTTGCACGAGCAGTACTTC.

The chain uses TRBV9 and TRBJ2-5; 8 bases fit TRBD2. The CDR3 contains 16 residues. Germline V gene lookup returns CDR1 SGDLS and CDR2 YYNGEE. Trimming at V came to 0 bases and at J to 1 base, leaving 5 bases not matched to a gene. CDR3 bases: TGTGCCAGCAGCGTAGCAGTAGCGGGAAGCCAAGAGACCCAGTACTTC. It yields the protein CASSVAVAGSQETQYF. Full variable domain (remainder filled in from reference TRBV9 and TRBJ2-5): DSGVTQTPKHLITATGQRVTLRCSPRSGDLSVYWYQQSLDQGLQFLIQYYNGEERAKGNILERFSAQQFPDLHSELNLSSLELGDSALYFCASSVAVAGSQETQYFGPGTRLLVL.

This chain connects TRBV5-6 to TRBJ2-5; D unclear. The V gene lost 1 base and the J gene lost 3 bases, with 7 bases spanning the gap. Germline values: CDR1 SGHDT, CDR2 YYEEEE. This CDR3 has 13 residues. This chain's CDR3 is CASSLWQKETQYF. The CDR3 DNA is TGTGCCAGCAGCTTGTGGCAGAAAGAGACCCAGTACTTC.

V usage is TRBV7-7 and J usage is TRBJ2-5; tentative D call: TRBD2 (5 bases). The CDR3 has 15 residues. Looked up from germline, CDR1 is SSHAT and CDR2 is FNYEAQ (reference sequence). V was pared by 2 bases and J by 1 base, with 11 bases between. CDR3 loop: CASSLSGAVQETQYF. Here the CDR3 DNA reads TGTGCCAGCAGCTTAAGTGGAGCGGTCCAAGAGACCCAGTACTTC.

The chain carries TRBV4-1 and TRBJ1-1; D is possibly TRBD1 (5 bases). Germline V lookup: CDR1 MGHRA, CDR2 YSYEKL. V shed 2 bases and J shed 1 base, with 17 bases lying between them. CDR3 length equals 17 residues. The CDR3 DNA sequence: TGCGCCAGCAGCCAATATCCCCCGGGGGTAACGAACACTGAAGCTTTCTTT. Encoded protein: CASSQYPPGVTNTEAFF.

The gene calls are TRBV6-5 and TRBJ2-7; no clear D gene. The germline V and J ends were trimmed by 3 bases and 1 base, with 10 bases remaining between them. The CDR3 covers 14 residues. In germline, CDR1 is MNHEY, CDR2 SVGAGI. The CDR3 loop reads CASSYWRCSYEQYF. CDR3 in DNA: TGTGCCAGCAGTTATTGGCGGTGTTCCTACGAGCAGTACTTC.

In DNA, the CDR3 is TGTGCCAGCAGCCTGGGGAGGGCCACTGAAGCTTTCTTT. It codes for CASSLGRATEAFF. The chain uses TRBV7-9 and TRBJ1-1; D is unresolved. Germline CDR1 SEHNR, CDR2 FQNEAQ (reference sequence). The CDR3 covers 13 residues. The V end lost 5 bases, the J end lost 4 bases, and 11 bases lay between the germline ends. The full variable domain, in which reference TRBV7-9 and TRBJ1-1 provide the parts outside the CDR3, is DTGVSQNPRHKITKRGQNVTFRCDPISEHNRLYWYRQTLGQGPEFLTYFQNEAQLEKSRLLSDRFSAERPKGSFSTLEIQRTEQGDSAMYLCASSLGRATEAFFGQGTRLTVV.

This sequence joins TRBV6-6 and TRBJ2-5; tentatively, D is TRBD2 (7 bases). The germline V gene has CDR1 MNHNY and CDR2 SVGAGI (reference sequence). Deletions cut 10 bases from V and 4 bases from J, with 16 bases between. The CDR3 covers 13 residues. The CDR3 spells CATNSGGAETQYF. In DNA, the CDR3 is TGTGCCACCAACAGTGGGGGGGCAGAGACCCAGTACTTC.

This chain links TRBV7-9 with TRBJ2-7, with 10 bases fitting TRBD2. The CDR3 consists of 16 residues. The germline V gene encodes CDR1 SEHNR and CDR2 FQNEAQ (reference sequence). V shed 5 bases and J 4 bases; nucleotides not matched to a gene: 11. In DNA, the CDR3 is TGTGCCAGCAGCGCCGCTCTAGCGGGAGTGGATTACGAGCAGTACTTC. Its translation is CASSAALAGVDYEQYF.

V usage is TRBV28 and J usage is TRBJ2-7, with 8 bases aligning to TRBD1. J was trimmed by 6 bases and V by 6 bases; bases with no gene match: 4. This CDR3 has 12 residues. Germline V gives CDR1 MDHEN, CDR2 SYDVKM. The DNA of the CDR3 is TGTGCCAGCAGCGGCGACAGGGGCGAGCAGTACTTC. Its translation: CASSGDRGEQYF. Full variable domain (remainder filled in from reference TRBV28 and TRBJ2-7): DVKVTQSSRYLVKRTGEKVFLECVQDMDHENMFWYRQDPGLGLRLIYFSYDVKMKEKGDIPEGYSVSREKKERFSLILESASTNQTSMYLCASSGDRGEQYFGPGTRLTVT.

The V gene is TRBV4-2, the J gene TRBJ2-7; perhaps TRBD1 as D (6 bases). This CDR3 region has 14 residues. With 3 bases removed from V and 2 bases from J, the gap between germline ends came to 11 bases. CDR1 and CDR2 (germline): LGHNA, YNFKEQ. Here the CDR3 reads CASSHEDRPYEQYF. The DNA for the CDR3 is TGTGCCAGCAGCCATGAGGACAGACCCTACGAGCAGTACTTC.

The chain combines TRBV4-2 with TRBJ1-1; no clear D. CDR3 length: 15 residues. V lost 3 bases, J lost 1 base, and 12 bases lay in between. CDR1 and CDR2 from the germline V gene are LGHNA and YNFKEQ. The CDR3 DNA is TGTGCCAGCAGCCAGGTCACAGACGCGAACACTGAAGCTTTCTTT. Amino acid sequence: CASSQVTDANTEAFF.

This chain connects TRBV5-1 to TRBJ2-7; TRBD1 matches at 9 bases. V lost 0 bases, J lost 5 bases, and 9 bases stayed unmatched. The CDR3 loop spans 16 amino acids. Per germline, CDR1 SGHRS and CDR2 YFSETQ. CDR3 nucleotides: TGCGCCAGCAGCTTGGGCGGGACAGGGCTTACCAACGAGCAGTACTTC. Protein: CASSLGGTGLTNEQYF.